This record looks at one T cell receptor beta chain sequence and its context. Its antigen is not yet known. In this CDR3 the conserved last residue, phenylalanine or tryptophan, is missing, so a read error is likely. These data originate in a study of tumor-infiltrating lymphocytes in glioblastoma multiforme (dated by TCRdb to 2016 to 2017). With respect to the entire study: To test whether intratumoral genomic heterogeneity fosters TIL diversity, the study jointly examined somatic mutations, TIL diversity and immune response activity.

A distance of 16 bases separates the germline ends of V and J, which lose 7 bases and 9 bases respectively. The CDR3 adds up to 13 amino acids, both ends counted. The read is trimmed to its CDR3 DNA, 39 bases read in frame from base 1. The germline V gene yields SGHNT for CDR1 and YENEEA for CDR2. A modified ARM-PCR protocol with multiple V-beta primers and a C-beta primer was used to build TCRB libraries from RNA via three nested multiplex PCR rounds. ProtoScript II Reverse Transcriptase and a C-beta primer were used to synthesize TCRB-specific cDNA from roughly 0.5 ug total RNA. No unique molecular identifiers were described for the TCRB libraries. The third PCR added barcodes and adapters over 25 cycles with Deep VentR (exo-) polymerase, followed by gel purification of 250-500 bp bands. TCRB libraries were sequenced with 250 bp paired-end reads on an Illumina HiSeq 2500. The paper's data handling went like this. Reads were cleaned with Trimmomatic, merged with FLASH, assigned V, D and J segments with MiGEC, and analyzed with VDJtools. Repertoire diversity was measured using the Shannon-Wiener diversity index, which was calculated with VDJtools. TCRdb's own reprocessing of the public reads used fastp at Q25 and MiXCR and kept productive beta chains. Records with the same CDR3 protein are collapsed into one entry carrying the most frequent genes and DNA. The V and J calls were determined by TCRdb, not by the authors. Counted in this sample were 30,000 or so distinct CDR3 sequences; approximately 66% of them appeared once. The ten largest clones capture 33% of the sample.

The AllPrep DNA/RNA mini kit was used to purify genomic DNA and total RNA at the same time from each of the roughly 10 tumor samples. Every RNA sample had an RNA integrity number above 6.5 and an OD 260/280 ratio above 1.9. Overall results and qualifications from the work: Because T cells carry unequal numbers of TCR transcripts, RNA-based TCR sequencing may distort clone frequencies. T cells were not sorted into functional subsets, which the authors noted as a future improvement. Generalizability was limited because only one glioblastoma patient was included in the TCR and somatic mutation analysis.

The chain uses TRBV11-3 and TRBJ2-1; the D segment could be TRBD2, given 7 matching bases. This TCR came from a male donor with glioblastoma. The sample comprised brain tumor tissue. The CDR3 corresponds to CASNPRGEGEQFL. In nucleotides, the sequence is TGTGCCAGCAACCCGAGGGGGGAGGGTGAGCAGTTCCTC.